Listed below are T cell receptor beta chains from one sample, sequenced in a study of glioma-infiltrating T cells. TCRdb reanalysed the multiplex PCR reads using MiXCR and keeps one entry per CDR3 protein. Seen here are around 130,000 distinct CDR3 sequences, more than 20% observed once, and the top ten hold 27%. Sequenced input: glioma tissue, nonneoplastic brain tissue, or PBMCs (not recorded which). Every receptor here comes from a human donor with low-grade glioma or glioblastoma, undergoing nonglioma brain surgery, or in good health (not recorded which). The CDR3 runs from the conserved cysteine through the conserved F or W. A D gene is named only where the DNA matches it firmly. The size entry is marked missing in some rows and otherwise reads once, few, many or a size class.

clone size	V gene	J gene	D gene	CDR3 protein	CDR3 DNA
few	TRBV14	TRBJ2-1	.	CASSQAPDRNYNEQFF	TGTGCCAGCAGCCAAGCCCCAGACAGAAACTACAATGAGCAGTTCTTC
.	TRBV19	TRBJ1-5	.	CASSPRNRDGQPQHF	TGTGCCAGTAGTCCGAGGAACAGGGATGGTCAGCCCCAGCATTTT
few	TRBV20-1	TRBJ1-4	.	CSASQGLNEKLFF	TGCAGTGCTAGCCAGGGGCTTAACGAAAAACTGTTTTTT
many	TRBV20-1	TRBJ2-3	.	CSASEGTDTQYF	TGCAGTGCTAGTGAGGGCACAGATACGCAGTATTTT
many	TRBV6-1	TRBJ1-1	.	CASSRGGGSMNTEAFF	TGTGCCAGCAGCCGAGGGGGAGGCAGCATGAACACTGAAGCTTTCTTT
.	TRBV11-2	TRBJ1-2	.	CASSLGRNYGYTF	TGTGCCAGCAGCTTGGGGCGCAACTATGGCTACACCTTC
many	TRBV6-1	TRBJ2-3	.	CASWTGAADTQYF	TGTGCCAGCTGGACGGGGGCCGCAGATACGCAGTATTTT
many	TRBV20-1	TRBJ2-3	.	CSARGPGDTQYF	TGCAGTGCTAGAGGTCCAGGGGATACGCAGTATTTT
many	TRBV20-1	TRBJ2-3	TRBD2	CSAPPALLAGATDTQYF	TGCAGTGCACCACCTGCCTTACTAGCGGGGGCCACAGATACGCAGTATTTT
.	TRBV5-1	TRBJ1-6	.	CAGSLGVRSPLHF	TGCGCCGGCAGCTTGGGGGTTCGGTCACCCCTCCACTTT
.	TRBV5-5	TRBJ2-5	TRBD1	CASSFRGLTQETQYF	TGTGCCAGCAGCTTCAGGGGGCTGACCCAAGAGACCCAGTACTTC
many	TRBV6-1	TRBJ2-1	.	CASSEPRVYNEQFF	TGTGCCAGCAGTGAACCGCGTGTGTACAATGAGCAGTTCTTC
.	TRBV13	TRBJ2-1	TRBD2	CASSLSISGGRNEQFF	TGTGCCAGCAGCTTATCTATTAGCGGGGGACGGAATGAGCAGTTCTTC
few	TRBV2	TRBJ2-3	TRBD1	CASSGDRASGDTQYF	TGTGCCAGCAGTGGGGACAGGGCCTCAGGGGATACGCAGTATTTT
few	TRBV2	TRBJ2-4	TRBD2	CASKGLAVAKNIQYF	TGTGCCAGCAAGGGGCTAGCGGTAGCCAAAAACATTCAGTACTTC
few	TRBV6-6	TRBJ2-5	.	CASSYLGGAQTQYF	TGTGCCAGCAGTTACTTGGGGGGGGCGCAGACCCAGTACTTC
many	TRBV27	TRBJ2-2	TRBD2	CASSRSGGADGELFF	TGTGCCAGCAGCCGTAGCGGGGGGGCCGACGGGGAGCTGTTTTTT
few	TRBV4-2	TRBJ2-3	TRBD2	CASSQESSGGLRTDTQYF	TGTGCCAGCAGCCAAGAAAGTAGCGGGGGGCTCCGCACAGATACGCAGTATTTT
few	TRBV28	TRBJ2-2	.	CASTGLTGELFF	TGTGCCAGTACAGGGCTAACCGGGGAGCTGTTTTTT
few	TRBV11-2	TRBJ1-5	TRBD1	CASSQGTVLNQPQHF	TGTGCCAGCAGCCAAGGGACAGTCCTCAATCAGCCCCAGCATTTT
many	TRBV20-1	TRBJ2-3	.	CSARDLGASTDTQYF	TGCAGTGCTAGAGATCTGGGGGCTAGCACAGATACGCAGTATTTT
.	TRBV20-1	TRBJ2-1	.	CSVGLSASEQFF	TGCAGTGTGGGATTATCGGCGTCTGAGCAGTTCTTC
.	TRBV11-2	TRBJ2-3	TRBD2	CASSTSGLDTQYF	TGTGCCAGCAGCACTAGCGGTCTAGATACGCAGTATTTT
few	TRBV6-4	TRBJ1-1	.	CASSNHENTEAFF	TGTGCCAGCAGTAACCACGAGAACACTGAAGCTTTCTTT
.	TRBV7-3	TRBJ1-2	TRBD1	CASSLGTAIGYTF	TGTGCCAGCAGCTTAGGGACAGCTATCGGCTACACCTTC
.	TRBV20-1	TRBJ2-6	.	CSVLDKESGANVLTF	TGCAGTGTGCTGGACAAGGAGTCTGGGGCCAACGTCCTGACTTTC
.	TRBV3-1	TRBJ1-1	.	CASSPWQNSEAFF	TGTGCCAGCAGCCCCTGGCAGAATTCTGAAGCTTTCTTT
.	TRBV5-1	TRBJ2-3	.	CASSLGTVGPTDTQYF	TGCGCCAGCAGCTTGGGCACAGTTGGACCCACAGATACGCAGTATTTT
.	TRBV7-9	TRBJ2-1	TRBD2	CASSQYRAGGISYNEQFF	TGTGCCAGCAGCCAGTACCGAGCGGGGGGGATTTCCTACAATGAGCAGTTCTTC
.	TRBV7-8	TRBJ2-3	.	CASTIPSTDTQYF	TGTGCCAGCACTATACCTAGCACAGATACGCAGTATTTT
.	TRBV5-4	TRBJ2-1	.	CASSLEGLTEQFF	TGTGCCAGCAGCTTGGAGGGCCTGACGGAGCAGTTCTTC